This T cell receptor beta chain was obtained from a study of Graves' ophthalmopathy and Graves' hyperthyroidism. Germline V gives CDR1 SGHDT, CDR2 YYEEEE. The CDR3 runs to 15 residues. The V end was cut by 0 bases, the J end by 6 bases, with 16 bases between. TCR beta CDR3 amplification used RNA transcripts. RT-PCR was first run with HTBI primers, then multiplex PCR in a second round. MiXCR was run by TCRdb on the multiplex PCR reads, yielding one entry per CDR3 protein. This table has a few hundred thousand distinct CDR3 sequences, about two fifths appearing once. Remarks on this clonotype: This could be a read error, since a much larger clone is one nucleotide away.

Sequencing was done on a sample of peripheral blood or thyroid tissue (not recorded which). The rearrangement links TRBV5-6 to TRBJ2-7; D uncertain. The clonotype was recovered from an adult man with Graves' hyperthyroidism. Written as DNA, the CDR3 is TGTGCCAGCAGCTTGGCGCCGGGTGGTAACGGCGAGCAGTACTTC. This gives the protein CASSLAPGGNGEQYF. The complete variable domain, with remaining parts taken from reference TRBV5-6 and TRBJ2-7, reads DAGVTQSPTHLIKTRGQQVTLRCSPKSGHDTVSWYQQALGQGPQFIFQYYEEEERQRGNFPDRFSGHQFPNYSSELNVNALLLGDSALYLCASSLAPGGNGEQYFGPGTRLTVT.